This T cell receptor beta chain was identified in a study of CXCR3-negative and CXCR3-positive naive CD8 T cells. Points from the study as a whole: Researchers reported similar TRBV-TRBJ usage in naive CXCR3-negative and CXCR3-positive cells, though memory differed. CXCR3-positive naive cells had TRB CDR3s that were more hydrophobic than CXCR3-negative naive cells had.

This clonotype is classed as medium-sized by frequency. Antigen: not known. Naive CD8+ T cells had a CD45RO-CCR7+CD27+CD95- phenotype. The germline V gene encodes CDR1 MDHEN and CDR2 SYDVKM. This CDR3 is 15 amino acids long. Researchers prepared the TRB cDNA libraries using 5' RACE with UMI labels. With the 5' RACE reads reprocessed, TCRdb shows one record per CDR3 protein and no DNA. The sample totals 6,000 to 8,500 distinct CDR3 sequences. The clonotype originates from a human donor in good health. Some clones in this sample may be carry-over from other donors' samples. The J gene is TRBJ2-3, the V gene TRBV28. The sample consisted of naive CXCR3- CD8+ T cells from blood. Described subset: CD45RO-CCR7+CD27+CD95- naive CD8+ T cells lacking CXCR3 (TNR3-). CDR3 amino acids: CASSLRGSSTDTQYF.